The 9 T cell receptor beta chains below were found in one sample sequenced in a study of OX40 agonist ivuxolimab in advanced cancers. Libraries were prepared by immunoSEQ multiplex PCR; TCRdb keeps only in-frame clonotypes and omits some of them. The table lists 65,000 to 80,000 clones, about 89% of them singletons, with 2.2% in the top ten. The specimen was CD4+ or CD8+ T cells sorted from blood, collected in a trial of the OX40 agonist ivuxolimab. The origin of the receptors is an adult with an advanced solid tumor such as melanoma, head and neck, liver or kidney cancer.

The chain has TRBV28 and TRBJ1-1; 9 bases map to TRBD1. The CDR3 loop spans 15 amino acids. Germline assignment: CDR1 MDHEN and CDR2 SYDVKM. Germline trimming cut 7 bases from V and 4 bases from J; bases unmatched to any gene: 10. The CDR3 protein is CASNSEGTGTTEAFF. The CDR3 region has the DNA TGTGCCAGCAACTCAGAGGGGACAGGGACCACTGAAGCTTTCTTT.

CDR3 region: CASSHRIGFERVETQYF. The CDR3, as DNA: TGTGCCAGCAGCCATCGAATCGGGTTCGAGAGGGTAGAGACCCAGTACTTC. The rearrangement joins TRBV4-2 to TRBJ2-5; weak D call: TRBD2 (5 bases). Trimming stripped 3 bases from V and 4 bases from J, with 21 bases between. From germline, CDR1 is LGHNA and CDR2 YNFKEQ. CDR3 length: 17 residues.

The chain links TRBV2 to TRBJ2-7; no clear D. V lost 6 bases, J lost 4 bases, and 13 bases lay in between. CDR3 length: 13 residues. CDR1 is SNHLY, CDR2 FYNNEI, per germline. The CDR3 region has the DNA TGTGCCAGCAGGGTGGGTCCAACGTACGAGCAGTACTTC. Protein: CASRVGPTYEQYF.

The chain links TRBV10-3 to TRBJ2-2; unclear D gene. Germline CDR1 and CDR2: ENHRY and SYGVKD. The CDR3 is made up of 13 amino acids. Trimming took off 5 bases at V and 0 bases at J, with 4 bases between the two ends. The DNA for the CDR3 is TGTGCCATCAGTCGGTCGAACACCGGGGAGCTGTTTTTT. Translating it yields CAISRSNTGELFF.

This chain uses TRBV28 with TRBJ1-2, with 7 bases fitting TRBD1. V trimming: 5 bases; J trimming: 4 bases; junction bases outside the gene matches: 7. The germline V gene encodes CDR1 MDHEN and CDR2 SYDVKM. The CDR3 is 14 amino acids. CDR3 in DNA: TGTGCCAGCAGTGCCCCAGGGGGAGGCTATGGCTACACCTTC. Protein product: CASSAPGGGYGYTF.

The chain uses TRBV5-1 and TRBJ2-3; TRBD2 matches 7 bases. J was trimmed by 0 bases and V by 3 bases; bases with no gene match: 7. Germline loops: CDR1 SGHRS, CDR2 YFSETQ. The CDR3 sequence is 16 residues long. CDR3 coding DNA: TGCGCCAGCAGCTCCCGACTAGCTACTAGCACAGATACGCAGTATTTT. Its translation is CASSSRLATSTDTQYF.

The V call is TRBV6-4, the J call TRBJ2-3; D not resolved. Germline CDR1 MRHNA, CDR2 SNTAGT. Trimming removed 4 bases at V and 1 base at J, with 15 bases between. The CDR3 length is 16 residues. The CDR3 is CASSAAKGIRTDTQYF. In DNA form, the CDR3 reads TGTGCCAGCAGTGCCGCCAAGGGTATCCGCACAGATACGCAGTATTTT.

The chain carries TRBV5-1 and TRBJ1-6; the D gene is possibly TRBD1 (5 bases). Germline V lookup: CDR1 SGHRS, CDR2 YFSETQ. The length of the CDR3 is 16 residues. Trimming stripped 5 bases from V and 7 bases from J, with 19 bases between. CDR3 coding DNA: TGCGCCAGCAGTTTACAGCCGGGACGGCAGAATTCACCCCTCCACTTT. Translating gives CASSLQPGRQNSPLHF.

The rearrangement links TRBV9 to TRBJ2-1; TRBD2 aligns across 8 bases. Germline V gene sequence: CDR1 SGDLS, CDR2 YYNGEE. After removal of 6 bases from V and 8 bases from J, the junction contained 10 bases not matched to a gene. The CDR3 totals 14 residues. In DNA form, the CDR3 reads TGTGCCAGCAACTCGGGGGGGACCTTTCATGAGCAGTTCTTC. Its protein is CASNSGGTFHEQFF.